The entry below gives a single TCR beta chain sequence along with its context. What antigen it recognizes has not been identified. No qualities accompany the bases; no much larger clone lies one base away. TCR CDR3 regions were amplified from genomic DNA by multiplex PCR using the deep immunoSEQ assay. Extracted genomic DNA from each cell subset was distributed evenly across all wells of several immunoSEQ 96-well plates, and each plate was treated as a replicate. For sorted subsets, around 0.2 ug of genomic DNA, equivalent to 25,000 to 35,000 T cell genomes, went into each replicate PCR. Purified libraries were measured with a Qubit 3.0 fluorometer, size-checked on a Bioanalyzer 2100, and measured again with the KAPA Library Quantification kit. Every immunoSEQ 96-well plate was sequenced on a dedicated single-read 150-cycle Illumina NextSeq 550 flow cell. In the original analysis: Because only junctional sequences without quality scores were contained in the immunoSEQ output, filtering matching that applied to full-length reads could not be performed. Sequences were annotated with PyIR, a Python wrapper for IgBLAST v1.9, using IMGT germline references to assign V/J genes and CDR3. Reads with weak V/J assignments (E-value above 1e-6), missing CDR3, stop codons, out-of-frame junctions, or ambiguous translated residues were removed. V3J clonotypes were defined as sequences sharing the same inferred V gene, J gene, and CDR3 amino acid sequence. The percentage overlap between two repertoires was calculated by dividing the number of shared unique clonotypes by the size of the smaller repertoire. RTK rarefaction, the Chao1 estimator, and Recon v2.1 estimates of unobserved clonotypes were used to assess repertoire richness. OLGA was used to compute generation probabilities for all TCRbeta clonotypes that the gDNA method yielded from several donors. TCRdb provides this immuneACCESS table in a form limited to in-frame rearrangements. Some clones are lacking; in checked studies, under half of them reflect an unresolved V gene, and why the rest are absent is not known. V and J calls and clone size follow that table, whereas D and trimming were derived from the DNA. The sample includes around 2.1 million clones, with nearly 97% observed a single time. The ten largest clones capture roughly 0.13% of the sample.

This sample stems from a study of shared clonotypes between healthy human individuals (TCRdb year 2020). Regarding the complete study: A few men and two women, aged 18 to 49 years, made up the cohort. Per donor, leukapheresis produced somewhere between about 0.9 and 9 billion PBMCs. To increase sequencing depth and limit assay-specific biases, different laboratories used diverse techniques to prepare libraries and sequence TCR repertoires. Blood TCR repertoires of roughly five healthy adults were deeply sequenced to estimate repertoire size and the extent of clonotype sharing between individuals. For each donor, three plates each were used for CD4 naive and CD4 memory, two plates were used for CD8 naive, and one plate was used for CD8 memory.

The investigation overall reported the following: Even with the large sequencing depth, rarefaction of the sorted-subset datasets indicated that sequencing was incomplete. Compared with non-shared clonotypes, the clonotypes found in all four sorted-subset donors had higher generation probabilities. Estimated clonotype richness was generally larger for naive than for memory subsets. Because the study included only a small number of donors, the genetic and exposure-history diversity represented was limited. Across a few donors, around 5% of naive CD4, 3% to 3.5% of naive CD8, around 2.1% of memory CD4, and under 0.45% of memory CD8 clonotypes were shared. Sampling was limited to blood, and TCR repertoires in tissue likely differ from TCR repertoires in blood. Based on pairwise subsampling, the degree of clonotype sharing among donors was expected to be affected by sequencing depth.

Healthy HIV-negative adults with no recently reported acute infections or vaccinations were included as donors. Only Caucasian adults living in Nashville, Tennessee, USA were represented among the donors. CD4+ T cells were enriched by magnetic negative selection, after which naive cells were positively selected on CD45RA and the negative fraction was taken as the memory subset. Blood was collected by leukapheresis, and PBMCs were isolated by Ficoll-Histopaque density gradient centrifugation and then cryopreserved in liquid nitrogen vapor phase. Analytical flow cytometry was used to check the purity and quantity of each magnetically sorted T cell population. Genomic DNA was isolated from every sorted fraction and measured by UV absorbance on a Nanodrop 2000c. V is shortened by 6 bases, J by 6 bases, and the region joining them spans 18 bases. Via the germline V gene, CDR1 is KGHSH and CDR2 LQKENI. Including cysteine and phenylalanine, the CDR3 has 15 amino acids. Only CDR3 DNA is held: 45 bases, read in frame from base 1.

The sequence is built from TRBV18 and TRBJ1-5, with the D gene not clear enough to name. The TCR was taken from a man aged 18 to 35 in good health. Sequenced material: naive CD4+ T cells sorted from blood. The cell subset or site label, read with the paper, signifies: CD45RA+ positively selected. The CDR3 reads as follows: CASSFGREASQPQHF. The DNA reads as follows: TGTGCCAGCTCCTTCGGAAGGGAGGCCAGTCAGCCCCAGCATTTT.